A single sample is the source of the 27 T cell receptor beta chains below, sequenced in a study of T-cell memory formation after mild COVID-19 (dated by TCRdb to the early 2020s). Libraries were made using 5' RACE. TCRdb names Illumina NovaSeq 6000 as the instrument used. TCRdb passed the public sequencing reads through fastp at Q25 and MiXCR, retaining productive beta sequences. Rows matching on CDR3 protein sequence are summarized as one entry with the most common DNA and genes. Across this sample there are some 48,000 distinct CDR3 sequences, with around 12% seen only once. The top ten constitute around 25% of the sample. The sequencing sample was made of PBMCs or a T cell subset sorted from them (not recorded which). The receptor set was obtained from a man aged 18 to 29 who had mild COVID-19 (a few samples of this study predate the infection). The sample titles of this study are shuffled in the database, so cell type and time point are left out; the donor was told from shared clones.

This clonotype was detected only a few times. CDR3 in amino acids: CASSVDGNTEAFF. CDR3 nucleotide sequence: TGTGCCAGCAGCGTCGACGGGAACACTGAAGCTTTCTTT. The chain is built from TRBV7-6 and TRBJ1-1, with D hard to call. Germline-derived CDR1 and CDR2 are SGHVS and FNYEAQ. The CDR3 is 13 amino acids. The V and J ends lost 5 bases and 1 base respectively, with 8 bases between them.

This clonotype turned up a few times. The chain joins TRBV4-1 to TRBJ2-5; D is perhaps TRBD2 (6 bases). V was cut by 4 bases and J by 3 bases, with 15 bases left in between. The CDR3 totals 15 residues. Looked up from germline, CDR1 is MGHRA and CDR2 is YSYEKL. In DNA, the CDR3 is TGCGCCAGCAGCCGAGAGGGGACTGGAAAAGAGACCCAGTACTTC. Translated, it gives CASSREGTGKETQYF.

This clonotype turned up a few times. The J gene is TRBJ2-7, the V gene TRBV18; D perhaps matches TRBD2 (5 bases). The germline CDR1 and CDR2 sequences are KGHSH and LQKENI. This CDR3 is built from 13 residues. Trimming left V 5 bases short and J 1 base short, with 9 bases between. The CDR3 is CASSVGSSYEQYV. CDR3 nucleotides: TGTGCCAGCTCAGTAGGGAGTTCCTACGAGCAGTACGTC.

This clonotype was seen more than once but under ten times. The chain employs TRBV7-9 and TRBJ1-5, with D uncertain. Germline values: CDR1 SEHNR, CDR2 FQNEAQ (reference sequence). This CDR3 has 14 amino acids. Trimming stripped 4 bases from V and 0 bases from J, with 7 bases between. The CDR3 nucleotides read TGTGCCAGCAGCTCGGGGATTAGCAATCAGCCCCAGCATTTT. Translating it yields CASSSGISNQPQHF.

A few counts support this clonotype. CDR3 loop: CATKTGGNTEAFF. As DNA, the CDR3 is TGTGCCACAAAAACAGGGGGGAACACTGAAGCTTTCTTT. The chain employs TRBV10-3 and TRBJ1-1; 8 bases map to TRBD1. Germline V CDR1 and CDR2: ENHRY, SYGVKD. V shed 10 bases, J shed 1 base, and the junction held 5 bases outside the gene matches. There are 13 residues in the CDR3.

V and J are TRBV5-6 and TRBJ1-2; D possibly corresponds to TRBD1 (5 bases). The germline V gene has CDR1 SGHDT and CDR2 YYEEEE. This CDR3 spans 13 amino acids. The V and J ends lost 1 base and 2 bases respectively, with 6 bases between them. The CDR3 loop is CASSLWGNYGYTF. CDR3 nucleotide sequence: TGTGCCAGCAGCTTGTGGGGGAACTATGGCTACACCTTC.

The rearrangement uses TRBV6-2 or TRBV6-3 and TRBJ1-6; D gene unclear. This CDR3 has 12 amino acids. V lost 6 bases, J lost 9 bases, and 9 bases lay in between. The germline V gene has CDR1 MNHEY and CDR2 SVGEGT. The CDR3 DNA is TGTGCCAGCAGCTTGCAAGCTTCACCCCTCCACTTT. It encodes CASSLQASPLHF.

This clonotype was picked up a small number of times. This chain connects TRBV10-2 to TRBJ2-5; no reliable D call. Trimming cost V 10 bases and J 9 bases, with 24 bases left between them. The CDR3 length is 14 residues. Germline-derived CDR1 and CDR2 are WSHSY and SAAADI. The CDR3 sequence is CATGYPAPPRSQYF. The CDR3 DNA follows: TGCGCCACCGGATACCCTGCCCCCCCAAGGTCCCAGTACTTC.

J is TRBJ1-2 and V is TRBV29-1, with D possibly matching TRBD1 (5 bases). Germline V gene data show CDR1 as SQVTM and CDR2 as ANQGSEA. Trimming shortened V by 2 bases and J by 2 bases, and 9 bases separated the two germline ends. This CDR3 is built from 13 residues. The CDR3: CSVENGDNYGYTF. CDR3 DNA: TGCAGCGTTGAAAACGGGGACAACTATGGCTACACCTTC.

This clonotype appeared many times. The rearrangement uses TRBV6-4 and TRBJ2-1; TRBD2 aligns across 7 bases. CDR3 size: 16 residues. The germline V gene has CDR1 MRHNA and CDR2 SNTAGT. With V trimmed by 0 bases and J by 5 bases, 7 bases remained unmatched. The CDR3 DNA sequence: TGTGCCAGCAGTGACTCCGCTGGCGGGGGAAACAATGAGCAGTTCTTC. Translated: CASSDSAGGGNNEQFF.

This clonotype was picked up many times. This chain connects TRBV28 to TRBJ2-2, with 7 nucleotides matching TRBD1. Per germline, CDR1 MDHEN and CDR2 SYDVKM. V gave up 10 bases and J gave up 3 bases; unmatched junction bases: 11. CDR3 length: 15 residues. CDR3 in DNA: TGTGCCACCCTTCCCGGTGACAGGGACACCGGGGAGCTGTTTTTT. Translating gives CATLPGDRDTGELFF. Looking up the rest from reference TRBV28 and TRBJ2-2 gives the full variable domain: DVKVTQSSRYLVKRTGEKVFLECVQDMDHENMFWYRQDPGLGLRLIYFSYDVKMKEKGDIPEGYSVSREKKERFSLILESASTNQTSMYLCATLPGDRDTGELFFGEGSRLTVL.

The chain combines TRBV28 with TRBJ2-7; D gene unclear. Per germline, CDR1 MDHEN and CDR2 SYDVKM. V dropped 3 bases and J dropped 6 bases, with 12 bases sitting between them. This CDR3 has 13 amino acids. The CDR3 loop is CASSLSPHGEQYV. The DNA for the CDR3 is TGTGCCAGCAGTTTGTCGCCCCATGGCGAGCAGTACGTC.

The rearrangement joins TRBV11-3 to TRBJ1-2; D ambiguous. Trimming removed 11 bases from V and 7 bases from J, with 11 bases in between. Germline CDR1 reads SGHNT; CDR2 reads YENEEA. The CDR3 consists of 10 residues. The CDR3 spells CAGTFAGYTF. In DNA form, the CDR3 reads TGTGCCGGAACGTTTGCTGGCTACACCTTC.

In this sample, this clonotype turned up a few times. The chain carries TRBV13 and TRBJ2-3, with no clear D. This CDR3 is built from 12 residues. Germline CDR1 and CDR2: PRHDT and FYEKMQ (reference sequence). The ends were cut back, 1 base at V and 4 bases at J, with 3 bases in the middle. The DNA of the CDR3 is TGTGCCAGCAGCTTAGACGCAGATACGCAGTATTTT. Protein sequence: CASSLDADTQYF.

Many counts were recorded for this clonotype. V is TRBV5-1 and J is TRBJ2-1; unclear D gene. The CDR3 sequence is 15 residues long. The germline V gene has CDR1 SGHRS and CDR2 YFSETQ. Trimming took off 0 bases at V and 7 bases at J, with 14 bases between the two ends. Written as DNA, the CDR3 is TGCGCCAGCAGCTTGGCCGGGCGGATGGAGAATGAGCAGTTCTTC. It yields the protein CASSLAGRMENEQFF.

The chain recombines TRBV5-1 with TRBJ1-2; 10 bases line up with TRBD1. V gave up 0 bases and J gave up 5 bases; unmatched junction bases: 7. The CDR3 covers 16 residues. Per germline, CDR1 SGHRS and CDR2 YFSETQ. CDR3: CASSLVETGGEYGYTF. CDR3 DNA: TGCGCCAGCAGCTTGGTAGAGACAGGGGGCGAGTATGGCTACACCTTC.

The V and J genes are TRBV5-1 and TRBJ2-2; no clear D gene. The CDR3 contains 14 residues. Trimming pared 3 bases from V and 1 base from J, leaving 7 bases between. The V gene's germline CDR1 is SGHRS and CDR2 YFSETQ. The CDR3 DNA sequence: TGCGCCAGCAGCTCAACCGTGAACACCGGGGAGCTGTTTTTT. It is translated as CASSSTVNTGELFF.

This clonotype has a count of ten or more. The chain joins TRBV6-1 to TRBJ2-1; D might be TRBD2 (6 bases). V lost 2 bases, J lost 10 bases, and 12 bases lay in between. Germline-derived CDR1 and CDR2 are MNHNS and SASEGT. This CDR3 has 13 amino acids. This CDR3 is CASSEMAGNEQFF. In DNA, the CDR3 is TGTGCCAGCAGTGAAATGGCGGGGAACGAGCAGTTCTTC.

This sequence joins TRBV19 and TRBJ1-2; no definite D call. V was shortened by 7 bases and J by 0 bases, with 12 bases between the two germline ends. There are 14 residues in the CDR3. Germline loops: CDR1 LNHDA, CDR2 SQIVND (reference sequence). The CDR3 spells CASNQQETNYGYTF. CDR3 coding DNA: TGTGCCAGTAATCAACAAGAAACTAACTATGGCTACACCTTC.

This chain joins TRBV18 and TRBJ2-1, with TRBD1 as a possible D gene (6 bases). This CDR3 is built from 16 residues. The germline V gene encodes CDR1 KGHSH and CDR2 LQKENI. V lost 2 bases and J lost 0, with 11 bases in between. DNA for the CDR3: TGTGCCAGCTCACCAGTCGACAGGACCTCCTACAATGAGCAGTTCTTC. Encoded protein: CASSPVDRTSYNEQFF.

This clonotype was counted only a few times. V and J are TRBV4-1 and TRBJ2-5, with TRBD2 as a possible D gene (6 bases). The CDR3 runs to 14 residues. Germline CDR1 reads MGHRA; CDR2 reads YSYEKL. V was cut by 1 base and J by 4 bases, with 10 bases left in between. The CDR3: CASSQGTIPETQYF. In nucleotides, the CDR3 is TGCGCCAGCAGCCAAGGGACTATTCCAGAGACCCAGTACTTC.

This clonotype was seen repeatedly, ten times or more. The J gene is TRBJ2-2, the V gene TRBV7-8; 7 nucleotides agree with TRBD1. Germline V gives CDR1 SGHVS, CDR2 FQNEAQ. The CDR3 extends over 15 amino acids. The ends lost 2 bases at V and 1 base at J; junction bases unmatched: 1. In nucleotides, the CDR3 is TGTGCCAGCAGCTTATACAGGGGGAACACCGGGGAGCTGTTTTTT. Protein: CASSLYRGNTGELFF.

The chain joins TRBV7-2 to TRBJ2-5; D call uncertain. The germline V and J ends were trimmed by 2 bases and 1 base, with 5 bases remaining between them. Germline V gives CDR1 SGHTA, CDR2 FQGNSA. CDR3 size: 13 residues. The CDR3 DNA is TGTGCCAGCAGCTTAAAAATCCAAGAGACCCAGTACTTC. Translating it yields CASSLKIQETQYF.

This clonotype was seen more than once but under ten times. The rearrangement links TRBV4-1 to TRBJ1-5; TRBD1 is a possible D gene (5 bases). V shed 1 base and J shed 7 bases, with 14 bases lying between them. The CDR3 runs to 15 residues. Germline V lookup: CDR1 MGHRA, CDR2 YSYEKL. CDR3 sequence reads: CASSQVGQGGQPQHF. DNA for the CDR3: TGCGCCAGCAGCCAAGTCGGGCAGGGCGGACAGCCCCAGCATTTT.

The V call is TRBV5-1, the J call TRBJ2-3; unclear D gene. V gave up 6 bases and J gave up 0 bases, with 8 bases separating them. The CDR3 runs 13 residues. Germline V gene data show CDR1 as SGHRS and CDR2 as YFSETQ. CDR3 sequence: CASMQSSTDTQYF. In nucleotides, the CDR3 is TGCGCCAGCATGCAATCTAGCACAGATACGCAGTATTTT.

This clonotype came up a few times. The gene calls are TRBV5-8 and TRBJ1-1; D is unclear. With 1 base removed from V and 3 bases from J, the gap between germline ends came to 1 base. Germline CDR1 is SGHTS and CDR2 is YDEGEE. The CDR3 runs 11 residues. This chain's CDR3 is CASSLHTEAFF. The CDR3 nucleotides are TGTGCCAGCAGCTTGCACACTGAAGCTTTCTTT.

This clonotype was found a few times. CDR3 residues: CASSRDRSSAEAFF. In DNA form, the CDR3 reads TGTGCCAGCTCACGGGACAGGAGTAGTGCTGAAGCTTTCTTT. The chain recombines TRBV18 with TRBJ1-1; 8 positions match TRBD1. The CDR3 extends over 14 amino acids. From germline, CDR1 is KGHSH and CDR2 LQKENI. V was clipped by 4 bases and J by 6 bases; unmatched bases: 7.